A selection of T cell receptor beta chains follows, all from one sample in a study of T cell responses to AZD1222 COVID-19 vaccine. Libraries were prepared by immunoSEQ multiplex PCR; TCRdb keeps only in-frame clonotypes and omits some of them. The table records 170,000 or so clones, about 91% of them present only once. The sequenced sample was peripheral blood, obtained 28 days after the second AZD1222 dose. Receptors were obtained from an adult who received the AZD1222 COVID-19 vaccine. CDR3s include the opening cysteine and the closing phenylalanine or tryptophan. The order of the fields is D gene, V gene, J gene, clone size, CDR3 DNA, CDR3 protein. The D gene is left open where the match is weak. The listing skips clone size in some rows; elsewhere it reads once, few, many or a size class.

>TRBD2|TRBV6-2/TRBV6-3|TRBJ2-7|NA
TGTGCCAGCAGTTACGGTGTTAGCGGGTCCTCCTACGAGCAGTACTTC
CASSYGVSGSSYEQYF
>TRBD1|TRBV14|TRBJ1-3|NA
TGTGCCAGCAGCCAAGTTGAGGACAGGGGGCTCGGGGCTGGAAACACCATATATTTT
CASSQVEDRGLGAGNTIYF
>NA|TRBV7-8|TRBJ1-6|NA
TGTGCCAGCAGCCTCCCCGAACGGGGGTATAATTCACCCCTCCACTTT
CASSLPERGYNSPLHF
>NA|TRBV5-4|TRBJ2-5|NA
TGTGCCAGCAGCAAACCGGACAGAGGGAACCAAGAGACCCAGTACTTC
CASSKPDRGNQETQYF
>NA|TRBV6-1|TRBJ1-5|NA
TGTGCCAGCAGTGATTGGCAGTCCATAGCCCAGCATTTT
CASSDWQSIAQHF
>NA|TRBV18|TRBJ1-1|once
TGTGCCAGCTCACCCCGTAAGGTCGACGTGGCTGAAGCTTTCTTT
CASSPRKVDVAEAFF
>TRBD2|TRBV7-8|TRBJ2-1|NA
TGTGCCAGCAGCTTAGGGCGGTTCGAGGGACTAGCTAGGTTCTTC
CASSLGRFEGLARFF
>NA|TRBV3-1/TRBV3-2|TRBJ1-2|NA
TGTGCCAGCAGCCAAAGACAGGCTCCTAACTATGGCTACACCTTC
CASSQRQAPNYGYTF
>NA|TRBV5-1|TRBJ1-1|NA
TGCGCCAGCAGCTTGGAGGGCAGGGGCACTGAAGCTTTCTTT
CASSLEGRGTEAFF
>TRBD1|TRBV5-1|TRBJ1-3|once
TGCGCCAGCAGCCCAGGACAGGGGGCACCCCGCTCTGGAAACACCATATATTTT
CASSPGQGAPRSGNTIYF
>NA|TRBV20-1|TRBJ2-1|NA
TGCAGTGCTCGTAGGGGGGGTGAGCAGTTCTTC
CSARRGGEQFF
>NA|TRBV30|TRBJ2-1|NA
TGTGCCTGGTCCGAGGGGGTAAGTTACAATGAGCAGTTCTTC
CAWSEGVSYNEQFF
>TRBD2|TRBV6-2/TRBV6-3|TRBJ2-5|NA
TGTGCCAGCAGTTCCGGGACTAGCGGCCAAGAGACCCAGTACTTC
CASSSGTSGQETQYF
>TRBD1|TRBV5-1|TRBJ1-3|NA
TGCGCCAGCAGCTCCGGCCAGGGGGCTGACACCATATATTTT
CASSSGQGADTIYF
>TRBD1|TRBV10-3|TRBJ2-7|NA
TGTGCCATCAGTGATGGGACAGGGTTGAACGAGCAGTACTTC
CAISDGTGLNEQYF
>TRBD2|TRBV18|TRBJ2-2|NA
TGTGCCAGCTCACCAAGCGGGGCAGCGAACACCGGGGAGCTGTTTTTT
CASSPSGAANTGELFF
>TRBD1|TRBV6-5|TRBJ1-1|NA
TGTGCCAGCAGTTACTCGGACAGGGGCATGAACACTGAAGCTTTCTTT
CASSYSDRGMNTEAFF
>TRBD1|TRBV19|TRBJ1-3|NA
TGTGCCAGTAGTAGTACAGGGGACTCTGGAAACACCATATATTTT
CASSSTGDSGNTIYF
>NA|TRBV3-1/TRBV3-2|TRBJ2-5|NA
TGTGCCAGCAGCCAAGACGTGGAGACCCAGTACTTC
CASSQDVETQYF
>NA|TRBV11-2|TRBJ2-3|NA
TGTGCCAGCAGCGCTAGTACGCAGTATTTT
CASSASTQYF
>TRBD2|TRBV6-5|TRBJ2-7|NA
TGTGCCAGCACCCTAGCGGGGGGTTCCTACGAGCAGTACTTC
CASTLAGGSYEQYF
>NA|TRBV30|TRBJ1-6|NA
TGTGCCTGGAGCCGGACAGATAATAATTCACCCCTCCACTTT
CAWSRTDNNSPLHF
>NA|TRBV11-2|TRBJ1-5|NA
TGTGCCAGCAGCTTAGATGGCCAGAGCAATCAGCCCCAGCATTTT
CASSLDGQSNQPQHF
>NA|TRBV6-5|TRBJ1-2|few
TGTGCCAGCAGTACCCCTAACTATGGCTACACCTTC
CASSTPNYGYTF
>TRBD1|TRBV10-3|TRBJ1-1|once
TGTGCCATCAGTGGGGACAGAACTCTCGGGACTGAAGCTTTCTTT
CAISGDRTLGTEAFF
>NA|TRBV18|TRBJ1-6|NA
TGTGCCAGCTCACCACCTAGGGGATCGGGTACTTCACCCCTCCACTTT
CASSPPRGSGTSPLHF
>TRBD1|TRBV6-2/TRBV6-3|TRBJ1-1|NA
TGTGCCAGCAGTGACAGGGCAGCCGTACGCACTGAAGCTTTCTTT
CASSDRAAVRTEAFF
>TRBD1|TRBV2|TRBJ1-5|NA
TGTGCCAGCACCCTGACAGGGGGGGGCAATCAGCCCCAGCATTTT
CASTLTGGGNQPQHF
>NA|TRBV19|TRBJ1-5|once
TGTGCCAGTAGTATAGTCGGCAGCTATAGCAATCAGCCCCAGCATTTT
CASSIVGSYSNQPQHF
>NA|TRBV24-1|TRBJ1-5|NA
TGTGCCACCAGTGATCTCAATAGCAATCAGCCCCAGCATTTT
CATSDLNSNQPQHF
>TRBD2|TRBV5-1|TRBJ2-3|NA
TGCGCCAGCCGGACGGGGCTAGCGGGGGGAATAACAGATACGCAGTATTTT
CASRTGLAGGITDTQYF
>NA|TRBV7-9|TRBJ2-1|NA
TGTGCCAGCAGCTTATCATGGATTAACAATGAGCAGTTCTTC
CASSLSWINNEQFF
>NA|TRBV19|TRBJ1-2|NA
TGTGCCAGTAGTCCTAGGGTGGGTGGCTACACCTTC
CASSPRVGGYTF
>TRBD1|TRBV18|TRBJ2-2|NA
TGTGCCAGCTCACCACTTTCCGGGACAGGGAGAGACACCGGGGAGCTGTTTTTT
CASSPLSGTGRDTGELFF
>NA|TRBV20-1|TRBJ2-3|NA
TGCAGTGCTCCTAGAGATACGCAGTATTTT
CSAPRDTQYF
>NA|TRBV2|TRBJ2-3|NA
TGTGCCAGCAGTTGGGGGTACACAGATACGCAGTATTTT
CASSWGYTDTQYF
>NA|TRBV21-1|TRBJ2-7|NA
TGTGCCAGCAGCAAGATAGGCAGCGAGAGCTCCTACGAGCAGTACTTC
CASSKIGSESSYEQYF
>NA|TRBV18|TRBJ1-1|NA
TGTGCCAGCTCACCACTCCGGGATGTCGAAGCTTTCTTT
CASSPLRDVEAFF
>TRBD1|TRBV5-1|TRBJ2-3|NA
TGCGCCAGCAGCCCGAGAGGGACAGGGGACACAGATACGCAGTATTTT
CASSPRGTGDTDTQYF
>TRBD1|TRBV5-1|TRBJ2-7|NA
TGCGCCAGCAGCTCCGGGACAGGGAGGAGAGAGCAGTACTTC
CASSSGTGRREQYF
>NA|TRBV19|TRBJ1-5|NA
TGTGCCAGTAGTGCCCTCTCAGGGGCCCCTCAGCCCCAGCATTTT
CASSALSGAPQPQHF
>NA|TRBV7-3|TRBJ1-3|NA
TGTGCCAGCAGTCTTAGACGGGGAAACACCATATATTTT
CASSLRRGNTIYF